This TCR beta chain was retrieved from a study of blood T cells in healthy people across ages (dated by TCRdb to about 2015). About the study as a whole: In model experiments, roughly one uniquely barcoded TCR beta cDNA molecule per two T cells was captured by template switching. The study analyzed two additional independent replicas of 1 million unique cDNA reads from the same blood draw for two donors, one aged 18 to 30 and one aged 80 or older. To track age-related changes in TCR beta repertoire diversity, the study relied on deep sequencing normalized with unique cDNA molecular identifiers. The donors were split into four age groups: young (average around 15 years), middle-aged (around 37), aged (more than 60) and long-lived (about 82). To avoid experimental bias, donors of different ages were randomly spread across the sequencing lanes. General study outcomes and caveats: A strong correlation was found between observed TCR beta diversity and the percentage of naive T cells measured by flow cytometry. As age increased, observed TCR beta diversity per million T cells dropped in a roughly linear way, and a significant reduction was already evident by age about 40. Because the CMV infection status of the donors was unknown, age-related changes in expanded clonotypes may potentially have been confounded. Compared with the aged group, the long-lived group had more naive CD4+ T cells, fewer expanded clones and increased TCR diversity, suggesting age selection. Since profiling was done on bulk unsorted PBMCs, naive and antigen-experienced compartments could not be conclusively compared. Total diversity estimates from one million sequenced T cells were considered lower bounds and underestimates.

Systemically healthy Caucasian individuals from Russia, 35 to 40 in total and aged roughly 6 to 95 years, were included as donors. Roughly 9.5 milliliters of peripheral blood were drawn from each donor into EDTA-treated Vacutainer tubes. Ficoll-Paque density-gradient centrifugation was used to isolate PBMCs, with at least 6 million per sample. Total RNA was extracted from PBMCs with Trizol reagent, with at least 5 micrograms obtained per sample. Naive CD45RAhigh/CD27high T cell percentages were measured by flow cytometry on a PBMC aliquot from every donor. The CDR3 contains 14 residues, cysteine and phenylalanine counted. Only the CDR3 portion is preserved as DNA: 42 bases, with reading frame beginning at the first base. V drops 1 base and J drops 1 base, leaving 7 bases in between. CDR1 is given as SGHRS and CDR2 as YFSETQ, both from the germline V gene. The receptor library was made with 5' RACE. Data came from an Illumina HiSeq 2500. A second PCR of roughly 6 to 11 cycles was run with a J-beta primer mix and a sample-barcoded 5' primer. Each TCR beta cDNA molecule received a unique molecular identifier from a template-switch 5' adaptor carrying 12 random nucleotides. Each sample yielded at least 2.5 million CDR3-containing paired-end reads. First-strand cDNA was synthesized from all RNA with the Mint cDNA synthesis kit, primed by a TRBC-specific oligonucleotide. After uracil-DNA glycosylase treatment, a first 18-cycle PCR used universal primers M1SS and BC2_uni_R on all cDNA. The study's processing was this. For normalization, 1 million high-quality reads, each with a distinct molecular identifier, were randomly selected from each sample. Reads with shared molecular identifiers were discarded instead of being binned into consensus sequences. MiTCR, with a Q25 quality threshold and the strictest error-elimination algorithm, was used for CDR3 identification, clonotype clustering and error correction. A nonparametric unseen species model with Euler transformation was used to estimate lower-bound total TCR beta diversity. In TCRdb, the public reads were trimmed at Q25 with fastp and aligned with MiXCR, with productive beta chains retained. Every distinct CDR3 protein forms one entry, paired with its most common genes and DNA. TCRdb's processing, not the authors' own work, is the source of the V and J calls. Within this sample are hundreds of thousands of distinct CDR3 sequences, with 56% of them counted one time only. The top ten constitute roughly 25% of the sample.

This clonotype was seen a few times. It has no known antigen specificity. The sample holds no much larger clone one base away, and base qualities are not on file. The rearranged chain carries TRBV5-1 and TRBJ2-3; confidence is insufficient to name the D gene. Sequencing input: blood. This clonotype was obtained from a man in his forties in good health. The sequenced DNA: TGCGCCAGCAGCTTGCTGAAGGGCACAGATACGCAGTATTTT. Its product reads: CASSLLKGTDTQYF.